This TCR beta chain was sequenced for a study of shared clonotypes between healthy human individuals. Measured with immunoSEQ multiplex PCR; TCRdb has only the in-frame clones, and not every one. The sample gives about 2 million clones, roughly 94% of which show up once; 0.13% is in the top ten. Sequencing was performed on naive CD4+ T cells sorted from blood. The sample's subset: CD45RA+ positively selected. The TCR sequence derives from a man younger than 35 in good health.

The CDR3 reads CASSRGLANGYTF. CDR3 DNA: TGTGCCAGCAGCAGAGGCCTCGCTAATGGCTACACCTTC. The chain recombines TRBV6-1 with TRBJ1-2; D is ambiguous. The CDR3 has 13 residues. Germline CDR1 and CDR2: MNHNS and SASEGT. V lost 6 bases to trimming and J lost 6 bases, with 14 bases between them.